Listed below are T cell receptor beta chains from one sample, sequenced in a study of blood T cell repertoires in COVID-19. Generated by immunoSEQ multiplex PCR, the TCRdb table keeps only in-frame clones and is missing some. The sample gives some 230,000 clones, 84% of which show up once; roughly 4.6% is in the top ten. Sequenced material: peripheral blood. Every receptor here comes from a woman aged 60-75 years who had recovered from COVID-19. CDR3s include the opening cysteine and the closing phenylalanine or tryptophan. A D gene is named only where the DNA matches it firmly. The listing skips clone size in some rows; elsewhere it reads once, few, many or a size class.

TGTGCCAGCAGCCGTCGACTAGCGGGGTTCACAGATACGCAGTATTTT | CASSRRLAGFTDTQYF | TRBJ2-3 | TRBD2 | . | TRBV13
TGTGCCAGCAGCTTTTATAGAAGCGGAGCTTTCTTT | CASSFYRSGAFF | TRBJ1-1 | . | . | TRBV5-6
TGTGCCAGCACCCAGGGTAATGAGCAGTTCTTC | CASTQGNEQFF | TRBJ2-1 | . | . | TRBV9
TGTGCCAGCAGCTTAGGTCCAGGGGGCTATGGCTACACCTTC | CASSLGPGGYGYTF | TRBJ1-2 | TRBD1 | . | TRBV7-2
TGTGCCAGTAGGTCGACATATAGCTCTGGAAACACCATATATTTT | CASRSTYSSGNTIYF | TRBJ1-3 | . | . | TRBV19
TGTGCCAGCAGCTTTGGACAGGGCTGGAATGAGCAGTTCTTC | CASSFGQGWNEQFF | TRBJ2-1 | TRBD1 | many | TRBV7-9
TGTGCCAGCAGCGTCGGGACAGGGTCGGCTTTCTTT | CASSVGTGSAFF | TRBJ1-1 | TRBD1 | . | TRBV5-5
TGTGCCAGCAGCCAAGGACAGGGGGTGAACACCGGGGAGCTGTTTTTT | CASSQGQGVNTGELFF | TRBJ2-2 | TRBD1 | . | TRBV3-1/TRBV3-2
TGTGCCAGCACTCGGAGGTCCTATAATTCACCCCTCCACTTT | CASTRRSYNSPLHF | TRBJ1-6 | . | once | TRBV3-1/TRBV3-2
TGTGCCAGCAGTTACTCTTTGTCCAGGGAACTCTACACCTTC | CASSYSLSRELYTF | TRBJ1-2 | . | . | TRBV6-5
TGTGCCAGCAGCTTCAGCGGGGCTAACAATGAGCAGTTCTTC | CASSFSGANNEQFF | TRBJ2-1 | TRBD2 | . | TRBV7-3
TGTGCCAGCTCCCCCGAGACAGGGGCGTACAATGAGCAGTTCTTC | CASSPETGAYNEQFF | TRBJ2-1 | TRBD1 | . | TRBV18
TGTGCCAGCAGCCAAGATAAAGGACAGGGGGTCCACGAGCAGTACTTC | CASSQDKGQGVHEQYF | TRBJ2-7 | TRBD1 | . | TRBV4-2
TGTGCCAGCAGCCTTGGACAGGGCGCTAACTATGGCTACACCTTC | CASSLGQGANYGYTF | TRBJ1-2 | TRBD1 | few | TRBV3-1/TRBV3-2
TGTGCCAGCAGCTACGAGGAGACCCAGTACTTC | CASSYEETQYF | TRBJ2-5 | . | few | TRBV3-1/TRBV3-2
TGTGCCTGGGGCCGGACAGGGGGTAGCACAGATACGCAGTATTTT | CAWGRTGGSTDTQYF | TRBJ2-3 | TRBD1 | . | TRBV30
TGTGCCAGCAGCGAAACGGGACAGGGGTTCGCAGATACGCAGTATTTT | CASSETGQGFADTQYF | TRBJ2-3 | TRBD1 | . | TRBV5-6
TGTGCCAGCAGCTCCCGGACAGGGGGCGTCGATACGCAGTATTTT | CASSSRTGGVDTQYF | TRBJ2-3 | TRBD1 | . | TRBV13
TGTGCCAGCAGCCCGGGACAGGGGCCCCTCAGGGATGAAAAACTGTTTTTT | CASSPGQGPLRDEKLFF | TRBJ1-4 | TRBD1 | . | TRBV3-1/TRBV3-2
TGTGCCAGCAGACCCCGGACAGATTTGAATGAAAAACTGTTTTTT | CASRPRTDLNEKLFF | TRBJ1-4 | . | . | TRBV6-5
TGCGCCAGCAGCCAGCTGACAGGGGGAGGAAACACCATATATTTT | CASSQLTGGGNTIYF | TRBJ1-3 | TRBD1 | . | TRBV4-3
TGCAGTGCTAGTCAGGGAATTCGCAATCAGCCCCAGCATTTT | CSASQGIRNQPQHF | TRBJ1-5 | . | . | TRBV20-1
TGCGCCAGCACCGAGGCTAGCGGGGGGAATGAGCAGTTCTTC | CASTEASGGNEQFF | TRBJ2-1 | TRBD2 | few | TRBV5-1
TGTGCCAGCAGTGATCCTAACACCATATATTTT | CASSDPNTIYF | TRBJ1-3 | . | . | TRBV25-1
TGTGCCAGCAGCTTGGGATTGAGGGGGTTGAATGAAGCTTTCTTT | CASSLGLRGLNEAFF | TRBJ1-1 | . | . | TRBV7-8
TGTGCCAGTAGTATGCGGGGGTGGACAGGGGGCACTGGCACTGAAGCTTTCTTT | CASSMRGWTGGTGTEAFF | TRBJ1-1 | TRBD1 | once | TRBV19
TGTGCCAGCAGCCAAGGAGGCGGCAGGGTGAACACTGAAGCTTTCTTT | CASSQGGGRVNTEAFF | TRBJ1-1 | . | few | TRBV3-1/TRBV3-2
TGTGCCAGCAGCCCTAGGACAGGGGGCAGGGAAAAACTGTTTTTT | CASSPRTGGREKLFF | TRBJ1-4 | TRBD1 | . | TRBV7-2
TGTGCCAGCAGTGAACTCGGCGGGGGGGACACTGAAGCTTTCTTT | CASSELGGGDTEAFF | TRBJ1-1 | . | . | TRBV25-1
TGTGCCACCAGCAGAACTCCCCGCGTTTCCCGGGGCAATGAGCAGTTCTTC | CATSRTPRVSRGNEQFF | TRBJ2-1 | . | . | TRBV15
TGTGCCAGCAGCTTGGGGCGGACAACGGGCTACACCTTC | CASSLGRTTGYTF | TRBJ1-2 | . | . | TRBV11-1
TGTGCCAGCAGCCAAGCGAACAGGGGGCCCACTGAAGCTTTCTTT | CASSQANRGPTEAFF | TRBJ1-1 | TRBD1 | few | TRBV3-1/TRBV3-2
TGTGCCGCCAGCCCAAGGACAGGACAAATGAACACCGGGGAGCTGTTTTTT | CAASPRTGQMNTGELFF | TRBJ2-2 | TRBD1 | . | TRBV10-3